This TCR beta chain was recorded in a study of OX40 agonist ivuxolimab in advanced cancers. This table comes from immunoSEQ multiplex PCR, and its TCRdb copy is limited to in-frame clones, with some not included. Of 95,000 to 150,000 clones in the sample, over 85% were seen once. Study results and caveats: The specificity for antigen of the expanded peripheral T cells was not determined.

The V and J ends lost 0 bases and 2 bases respectively, with 14 bases between them. The germline gives CDR1 GTSNPN, CDR2 SVGIG (reference sequence). The CDR3 spans 16 residues. As for this clone: Its target is unknown.

The sample consisted of CD4+ or CD8+ T cells sorted from blood, taken in a trial of the OX40 agonist ivuxolimab. This TCR came from an adult with an advanced solid tumor such as melanoma, head and neck, liver or kidney cancer. The chain employs TRBV30 and TRBJ1-5; possibly TRBD1 for D (5 bases). The chain's CDR3 is CAWSVRLGPGNQPQHF. The DNA of the CDR3 is TGTGCCTGGAGTGTACGTCTGGGACCGGGCAATCAGCCCCAGCATTTT.